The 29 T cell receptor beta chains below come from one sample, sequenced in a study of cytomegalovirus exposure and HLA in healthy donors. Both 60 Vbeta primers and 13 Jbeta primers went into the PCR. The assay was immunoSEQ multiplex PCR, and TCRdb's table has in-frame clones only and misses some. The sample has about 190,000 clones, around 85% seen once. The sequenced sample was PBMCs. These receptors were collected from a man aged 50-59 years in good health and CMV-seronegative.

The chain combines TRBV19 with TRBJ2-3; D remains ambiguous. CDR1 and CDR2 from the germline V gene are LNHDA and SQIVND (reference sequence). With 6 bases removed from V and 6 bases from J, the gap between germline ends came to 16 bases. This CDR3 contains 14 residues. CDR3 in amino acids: CASRVTTSRDTQYF. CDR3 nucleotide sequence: TGTGCCAGTAGAGTTACTACCTCCCGGGATACGCAGTATTTT. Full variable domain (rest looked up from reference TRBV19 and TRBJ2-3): DGGITQSPKYLFRKEGQNVTLSCEQNLNHDAMYWYRQDPGQGLRLIYYSQIVNDFQKGDIAEGYSVSREKKESFPLTVTSAQKNPTAFYLCASRVTTSRDTQYFGPGTRLTVL.

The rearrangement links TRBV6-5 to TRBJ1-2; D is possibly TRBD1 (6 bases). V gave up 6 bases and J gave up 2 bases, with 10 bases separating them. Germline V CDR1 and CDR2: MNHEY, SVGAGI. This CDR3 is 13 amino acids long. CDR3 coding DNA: TGTGCCAGCAGGGGGGGGGCAAACTATGGCTACACCTTC. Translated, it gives CASRGGANYGYTF.

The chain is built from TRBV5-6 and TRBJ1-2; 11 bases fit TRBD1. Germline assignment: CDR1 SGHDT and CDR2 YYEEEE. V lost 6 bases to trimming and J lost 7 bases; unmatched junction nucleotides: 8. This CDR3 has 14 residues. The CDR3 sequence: CASNIGQGARGYTF. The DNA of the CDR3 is TGTGCCAGCAACATAGGACAGGGGGCTCGTGGCTACACCTTC.

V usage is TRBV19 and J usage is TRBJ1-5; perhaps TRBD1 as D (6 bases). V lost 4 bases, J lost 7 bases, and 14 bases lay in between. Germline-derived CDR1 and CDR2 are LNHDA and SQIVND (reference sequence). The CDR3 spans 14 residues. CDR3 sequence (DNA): TGTGCCAGTAGTAATGGGGGCCCGGGCCAGCCCCAGCATTTT. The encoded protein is CASSNGGPGQPQHF.

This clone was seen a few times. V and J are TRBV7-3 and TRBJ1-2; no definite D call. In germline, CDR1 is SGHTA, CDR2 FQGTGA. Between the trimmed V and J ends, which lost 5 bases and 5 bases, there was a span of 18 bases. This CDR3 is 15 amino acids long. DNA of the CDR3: TGTGCCAGCAGCCCCGGCGTTGTGGGGAGATATGGCTACACCTTC. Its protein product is CASSPGVVGRYGYTF.

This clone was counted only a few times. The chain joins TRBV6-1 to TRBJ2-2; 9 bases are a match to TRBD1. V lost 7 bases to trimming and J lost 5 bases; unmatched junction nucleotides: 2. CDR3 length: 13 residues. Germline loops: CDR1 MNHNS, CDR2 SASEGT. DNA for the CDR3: TGTGCCAGCAAGACAGGGGGAACCGGGGAGCTGTTTTTT. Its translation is CASKTGGTGELFF.

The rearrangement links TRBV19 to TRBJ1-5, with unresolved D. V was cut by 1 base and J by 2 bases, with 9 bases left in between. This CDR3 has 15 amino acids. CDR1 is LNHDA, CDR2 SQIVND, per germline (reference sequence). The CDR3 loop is CASSIGIQRNQPQHF. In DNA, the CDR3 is TGTGCCAGTAGTATAGGTATACAACGCAATCAGCCCCAGCATTTT.

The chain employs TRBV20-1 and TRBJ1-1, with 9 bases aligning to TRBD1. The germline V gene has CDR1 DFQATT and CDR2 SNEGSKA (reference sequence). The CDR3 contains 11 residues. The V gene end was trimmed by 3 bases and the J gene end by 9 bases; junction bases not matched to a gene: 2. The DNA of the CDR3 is TGCAGTGCTAGGGGACAGGGCCAAGCTTTCTTT. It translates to CSARGQGQAFF.

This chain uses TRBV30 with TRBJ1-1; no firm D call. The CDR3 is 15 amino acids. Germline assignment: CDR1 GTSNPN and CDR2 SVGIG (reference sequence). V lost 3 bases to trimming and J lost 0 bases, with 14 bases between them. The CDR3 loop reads CAWSALRSMNTEAFF. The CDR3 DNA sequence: TGTGCCTGGAGCGCTCTTCGGTCCATGAACACTGAAGCTTTCTTT. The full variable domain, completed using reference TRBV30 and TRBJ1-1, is SQTIHQWPATLVQPVGSPLSLECTVEGTSNPNLYWYRQAAGRGLQLLFYSVGIGQISSEVPQNLSASRPQDRQFILSSKKLLLSDSGFYLCAWSALRSMNTEAFFGQGTRLTVV.

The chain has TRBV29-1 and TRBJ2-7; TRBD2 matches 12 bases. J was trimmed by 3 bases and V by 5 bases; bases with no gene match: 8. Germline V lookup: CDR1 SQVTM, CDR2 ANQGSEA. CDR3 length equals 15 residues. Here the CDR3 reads CSVRTSGDFHYEQYF. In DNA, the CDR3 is TGCAGCGTTCGGACTAGCGGGGACTTTCACTACGAGCAGTACTTC.

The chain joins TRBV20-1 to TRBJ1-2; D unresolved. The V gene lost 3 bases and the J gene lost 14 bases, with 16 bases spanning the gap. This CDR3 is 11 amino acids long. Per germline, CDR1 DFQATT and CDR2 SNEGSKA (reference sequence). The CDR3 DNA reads TGCAGTGCTAGTCCGACTACTACTTCGACCTTC. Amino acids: CSASPTTTSTF.

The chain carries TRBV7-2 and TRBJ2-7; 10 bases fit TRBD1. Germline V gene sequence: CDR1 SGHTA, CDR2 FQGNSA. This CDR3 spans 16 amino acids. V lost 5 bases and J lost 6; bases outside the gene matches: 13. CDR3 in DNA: TGTGCCAGCAGCATTAGTTGGGGACAGGGGCGGGGCGAGCAGTACTTC. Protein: CASSISWGQGRGEQYF. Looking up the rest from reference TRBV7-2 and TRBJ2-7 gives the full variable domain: GAGVSQSPSNKVTEKGKDVELRCDPISGHTALYWYRQSLGQGLEFLIYFQGNSAPDKSGLPSDRFSAERTGGSVSTLTIQRTQQEDSAVYLCASSISWGQGRGEQYFGPGTRLTVT.

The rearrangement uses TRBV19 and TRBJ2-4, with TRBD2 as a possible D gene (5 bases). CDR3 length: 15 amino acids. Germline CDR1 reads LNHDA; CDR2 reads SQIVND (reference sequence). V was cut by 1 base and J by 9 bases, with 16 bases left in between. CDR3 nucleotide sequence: TGTGCCAGTAGTATAGGCGGACTCCTACCCAGCATTCAGTACTTC. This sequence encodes CASSIGGLLPSIQYF.

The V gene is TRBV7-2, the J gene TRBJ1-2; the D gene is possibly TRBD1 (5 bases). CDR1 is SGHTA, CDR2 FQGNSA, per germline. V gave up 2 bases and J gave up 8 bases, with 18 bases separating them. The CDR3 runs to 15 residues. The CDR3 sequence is CASSLRLQGSGGYTF. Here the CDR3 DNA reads TGTGCCAGCAGCTTAAGGCTGCAGGGAAGTGGCGGCTACACCTTC.

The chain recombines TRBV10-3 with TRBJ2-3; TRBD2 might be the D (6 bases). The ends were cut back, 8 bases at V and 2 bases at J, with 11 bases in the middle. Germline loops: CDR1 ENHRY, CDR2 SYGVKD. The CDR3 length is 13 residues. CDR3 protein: CAISRGSTDTQYF. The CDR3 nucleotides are TGTGCCATCTCGCGGGGCTCCACAGATACGCAGTATTTT.

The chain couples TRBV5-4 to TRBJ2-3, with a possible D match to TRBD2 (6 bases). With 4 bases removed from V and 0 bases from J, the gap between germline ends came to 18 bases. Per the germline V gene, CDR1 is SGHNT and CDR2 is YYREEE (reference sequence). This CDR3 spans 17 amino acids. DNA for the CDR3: TGTGCCAGCAGCGCCGGGACCGGGGGATCTAGCACAGATACGCAGTATTTT. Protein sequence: CASSAGTGGSSTDTQYF.

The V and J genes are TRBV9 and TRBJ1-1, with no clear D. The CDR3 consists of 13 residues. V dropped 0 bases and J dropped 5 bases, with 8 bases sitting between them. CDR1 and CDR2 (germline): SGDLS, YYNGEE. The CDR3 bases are TGTGCCAGCAGCGTAGCCCCCCAGACTGAAGCTTTCTTT. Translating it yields CASSVAPQTEAFF.

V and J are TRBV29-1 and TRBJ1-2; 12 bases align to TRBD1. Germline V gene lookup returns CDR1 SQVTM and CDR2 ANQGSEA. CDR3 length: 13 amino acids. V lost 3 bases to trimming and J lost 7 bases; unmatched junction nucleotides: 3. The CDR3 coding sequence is TGCAGCGTTGAGGGACAGGGGGCATCTGGCTACACCTTC. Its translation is CSVEGQGASGYTF. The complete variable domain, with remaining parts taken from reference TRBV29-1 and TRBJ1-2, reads SAVISQKPSRDICQRGTSLTIQCQVDSQVTMMFWYRQQPGQSLTLIATANQGSEATYESGFVIDKFPISRPNLTFSTLTVSNMSPEDSSIYLCSVEGQGASGYTFGSGTRLTVV.

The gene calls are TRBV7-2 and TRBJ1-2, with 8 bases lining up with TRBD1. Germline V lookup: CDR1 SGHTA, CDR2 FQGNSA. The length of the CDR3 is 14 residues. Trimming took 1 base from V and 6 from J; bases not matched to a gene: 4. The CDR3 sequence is CASSLERTGNGYTF. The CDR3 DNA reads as TGTGCCAGCAGCTTAGAGCGGACAGGGAATGGCTACACCTTC. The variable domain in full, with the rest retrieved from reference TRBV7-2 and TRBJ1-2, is GAGVSQSPSNKVTEKGKDVELRCDPISGHTALYWYRQSLGQGLEFLIYFQGNSAPDKSGLPSDRFSAERTGGSVSTLTIQRTQQEDSAVYLCASSLERTGNGYTFGSGTRLTVV.

The CDR3 coding sequence is TGTGCCAGCAGCGTAGAGGCGGGGGGGCCTAAGGGGGATACGCAGTATTTT. It specifies CASSVEAGGPKGDTQYF. The gene calls are TRBV9 and TRBJ2-3; 9 bases are shared with TRBD2. Germline values: CDR1 SGDLS, CDR2 YYNGEE. After removal of 0 bases from V and 6 bases from J, the junction contained 11 bases not matched to a gene. The CDR3 runs 17 residues.

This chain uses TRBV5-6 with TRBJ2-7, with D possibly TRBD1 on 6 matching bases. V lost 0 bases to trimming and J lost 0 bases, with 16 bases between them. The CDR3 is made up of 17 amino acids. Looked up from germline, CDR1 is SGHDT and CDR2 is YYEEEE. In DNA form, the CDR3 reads TGTGCCAGCAGCTTGGCCGAGTCGGGACAAATCTCCTACGAGCAGTACTTC. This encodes CASSLAESGQISYEQYF.

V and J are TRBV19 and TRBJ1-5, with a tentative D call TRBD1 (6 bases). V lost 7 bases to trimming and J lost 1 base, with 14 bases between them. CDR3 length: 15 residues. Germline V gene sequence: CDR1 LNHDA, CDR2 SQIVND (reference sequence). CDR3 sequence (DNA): TGTGCCAGTACCATTAGGACAGCCAGCAATCAGCCCCAGCATTTT. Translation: CASTIRTASNQPQHF.

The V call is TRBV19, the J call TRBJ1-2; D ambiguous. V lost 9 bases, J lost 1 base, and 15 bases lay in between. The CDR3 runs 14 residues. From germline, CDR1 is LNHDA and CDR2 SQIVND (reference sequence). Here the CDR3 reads CARIKTSHNYGYTF. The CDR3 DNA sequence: TGTGCCAGGATAAAAACATCGCATAACTATGGCTACACCTTC.

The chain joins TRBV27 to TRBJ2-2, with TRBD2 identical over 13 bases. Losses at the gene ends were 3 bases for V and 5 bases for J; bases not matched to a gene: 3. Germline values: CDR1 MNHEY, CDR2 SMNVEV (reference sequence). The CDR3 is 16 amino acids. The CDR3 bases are TGTGCCAGCAGTTTCCCGACTAGCGGGGGGACCGGGGAGCTGTTTTTT. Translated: CASSFPTSGGTGELFF.

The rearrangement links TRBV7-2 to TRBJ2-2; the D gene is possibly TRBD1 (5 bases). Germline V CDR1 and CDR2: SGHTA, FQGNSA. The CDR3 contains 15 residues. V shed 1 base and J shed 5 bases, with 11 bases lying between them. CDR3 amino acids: CASSLVRAGTGELFF. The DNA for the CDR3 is TGTGCCAGCAGCTTAGTCAGGGCCGGGACCGGGGAGCTGTTTTTT.

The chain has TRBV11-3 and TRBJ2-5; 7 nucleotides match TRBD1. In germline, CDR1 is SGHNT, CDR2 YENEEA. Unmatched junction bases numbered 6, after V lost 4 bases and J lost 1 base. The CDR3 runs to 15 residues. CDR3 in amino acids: CASSSSGTAQETQYF. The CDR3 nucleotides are TGTGCCAGCAGCTCGTCCGGGACAGCCCAAGAGACCCAGTACTTC.

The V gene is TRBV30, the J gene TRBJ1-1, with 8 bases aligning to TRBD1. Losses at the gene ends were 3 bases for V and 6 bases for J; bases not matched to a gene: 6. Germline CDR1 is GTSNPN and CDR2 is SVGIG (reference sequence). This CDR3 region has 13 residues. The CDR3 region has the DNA TGTGCCTGGAGATCAGGGGGCGTAGCTGAAGCTTTCTTT. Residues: CAWRSGGVAEAFF.

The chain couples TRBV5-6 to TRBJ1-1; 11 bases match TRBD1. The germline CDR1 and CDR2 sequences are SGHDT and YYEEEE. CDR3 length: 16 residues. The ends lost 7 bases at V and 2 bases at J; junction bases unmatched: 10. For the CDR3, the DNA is TGTGCCAGCGAAGGGGGACAGGGGGGACTTAACACTGAAGCTTTCTTT. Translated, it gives CASEGGQGGLNTEAFF.

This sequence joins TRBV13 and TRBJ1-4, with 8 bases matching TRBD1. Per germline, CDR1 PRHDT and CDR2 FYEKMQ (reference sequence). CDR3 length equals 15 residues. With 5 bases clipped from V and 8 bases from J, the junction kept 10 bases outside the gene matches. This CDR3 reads CASSTRDRMGEKLFF. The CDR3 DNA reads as TGTGCCAGCAGCACCCGGGACAGGATGGGCGAAAAACTGTTTTTT.